This T cell receptor beta chain was retrieved from a study of blood T cell repertoires in COVID-19. In the study overall: Sources were T cells, B-cell-depleted T cells, or PBMCs; the material itself was cDNA or gDNA.

The germline V gene has CDR1 LGHDT and CDR2 YNNKEL (reference sequence). The CDR3 is 14 residues long. The ends were cut back, 7 bases at V and 3 bases at J, with 13 bases in the middle. Per the study methods: Using reference gene primer amplification, nucleated cell counts were estimated. Sequencing used immunoSEQ multiplex PCR; TCRdb keeps in-frame clones, though not all of them. V and J calls and clone size are given by that table; D and trimming were obtained from the DNA. Of about 60,000 clones in the sample, 75% to 90% were seen once. This clone was detected only once. V and J are TRBV3-1 (or the pseudogene TRBV3-2) and TRBJ2-1, with D perhaps TRBD1 (5 bases). Sequences were obtained from peripheral blood. The source is a woman aged 60-75 years with active COVID-19. Here the CDR3 reads CASTGDRNYNEQFF. CDR3 sequence (DNA): TGTGCCAGCACCGGAGACAGAAACTACAATGAGCAGTTCTTC.